Following are 10 T cell receptor beta chains from one sample sequenced in a study of shared T cell receptors in the human thymus. Here immunoSEQ multiplex PCR was the method, and the copy in TCRdb shows in-frame clones only, minus some. In the table there are 450,000 to 650,000 clones, 78% of which are singletons. This sample was also put to use in a study of human thymus T cells.

Sample: thymocytes. Every receptor here comes from a boy under three years old with a congenital heart defect.

The chain uses TRBV7-9 and TRBJ2-7; a weak D match, TRBD1 (5 bases). V dropped 4 bases and J dropped 2 bases, with 15 bases sitting between them. There are 15 residues in the CDR3. Germline CDR1 reads SEHNR; CDR2 reads FQNEAQ (reference sequence). As DNA, the CDR3 is TGTGCCAGCAGCTCCCCCTGGGGCGCCGCCTACGAGCAGTACTTC. This gives the protein CASSSPWGAAYEQYF.

The sample holds one count of this clone. CDR3 DNA: TGTGCCAGTAGCCACTTACCCCTGAATGAGCAGTTCTTC. Residues: CASSHLPLNEQFF. This chain uses TRBV19 with TRBJ2-1; D gene unclear. Trimming took off 6 bases at V and 7 bases at J, with 13 bases between the two ends. The CDR3 is 13 residues long. Germline CDR1 reads LNHDA; CDR2 reads SQIVND (reference sequence).

This chain joins TRBV4-3 and TRBJ2-3, with D possibly being TRBD2 (6 bases). The CDR3 length is 17 residues. CDR1 LGHNA and CDR2 YSLEER come from the germline V gene. V was pared by 0 bases and J by 0 bases, with 13 bases between. Written as DNA, the CDR3 is TGCGCCAGCAGCCAAGATGTTGGCGGGGCTAGCACAGATACGCAGTATTTT. It encodes CASSQDVGGASTDTQYF.

The chain has TRBV5-1 and TRBJ1-2, with 10 bases identical to TRBD1. Germline CDR1 and CDR2: SGHRS and YFSETQ. V lost 5 bases to trimming and J lost 13 bases; unmatched junction nucleotides: 8. The CDR3 spans 12 residues. As DNA, the CDR3 is TGCGCCAGCAGGCGAGACAGGGGGCGGTCCACCTTC. This encodes CASRRDRGRSTF.

The chain's CDR3 is CASSSWTGHRTSNQPQHF. The CDR3 DNA follows: TGTGCCAGTAGTAGCTGGACAGGACACAGAACCAGCAATCAGCCCCAGCATTTT. The V gene is TRBV19, the J gene TRBJ1-5, with 7 nucleotides matching TRBD1. Germline assignment: CDR1 LNHDA and CDR2 SQIVND (reference sequence). The CDR3 totals 18 residues. The junction had 13 bases not matched to a gene; V was cut back by 4 bases and J by 1 base.

This CDR3 is CASSQQGQGIMNTEAFF. CDR3 coding DNA: TGTGCCAGCAGCCAACAGGGACAGGGAATTATGAACACTGAAGCTTTCTTT. This chain links TRBV4-2 with TRBJ1-1; 9 bases match TRBD1. The CDR3 loop spans 17 amino acids. CDR1 is LGHNA, CDR2 YNFKEQ, per germline. Trimming removed 2 bases from V and 0 bases from J; junction bases left unmatched: 7.

This clone was detected once. This sequence joins TRBV5-4 and TRBJ2-2; TRBD1 matches 8 bases. The germline V gene has CDR1 SGHNT and CDR2 YYREEE (reference sequence). Trimming took 2 bases from V and 5 from J; bases not matched to a gene: 8. CDR3 size: 16 residues. The CDR3 is CASSFPDRARTGELFF. The CDR3 nucleotides are TGTGCCAGCAGCTTCCCGGACAGGGCGAGGACCGGGGAGCTGTTTTTT. The complete variable domain, with remaining parts taken from reference TRBV5-4 and TRBJ2-2, reads ETGVTQSPTHLIKTRGQQVTLRCSSQSGHNTVSWYQQALGQGPQFIFQYYREEENGRGNFPPRFSGLQFPNYSSELNVNALELDDSALYLCASSFPDRARTGELFFGEGSRLTVL.

V and J are TRBV9 and TRBJ2-7; 8 bases align to TRBD1. The CDR3 has 15 amino acids. V lost 3 bases to trimming and J lost 0 bases; unmatched junction nucleotides: 5. CDR1 and CDR2 from the germline V gene are SGDLS and YYNGEE. CDR3 nucleotide sequence: TGTGCCAGCAGCGGTGGACAGGGACCCTCCTACGAGCAGTACTTC. Translation gives CASSGGQGPSYEQYF.

The chain couples TRBV11-2 to TRBJ2-1; D is uncertain. This CDR3 has 15 amino acids. Germline CDR1 SGHAT, CDR2 FQNNGV. Deletions cut 0 bases from V and 8 bases from J, with 14 bases between. The CDR3 spells CASSLDPRPGDEQFF. As DNA, the CDR3 is TGTGCCAGCAGCTTAGACCCGCGGCCCGGCGATGAGCAGTTCTTC.

The rearrangement uses TRBV30 and TRBJ2-5, with TRBD2 identical over 11 bases. V gave up 4 bases and J gave up 4 bases; unmatched junction bases: 2. Germline values: CDR1 GTSNPN, CDR2 SVGIG (reference sequence). The CDR3 consists of 13 residues. This chain's CDR3 is CAWTGLAGETQYF. In DNA form, the CDR3 reads TGTGCCTGGACCGGACTAGCGGGAGAGACCCAGTACTTC.